The 20 T cell receptor beta chains in this list originate from one sample, sequenced in a study of blood T cell repertoires in COVID-19. Generated by immunoSEQ multiplex PCR, the TCRdb table keeps only in-frame clones and is missing some. The sample has around 200,000 clones, just under 90% seen once; the top ten hold roughly 0.85%. Sequencing was performed on peripheral blood. The receptors were gathered from a woman between 18 and 29 years old who had recovered from COVID-19.

The chain combines TRBV4-3 with TRBJ2-7; D not certain. V was pared by 4 bases and J by 1 base, with 20 bases between. Germline CDR1 is LGHNA and CDR2 is YSLEER. The CDR3 consists of 17 residues. The CDR3, as DNA: TGCGCCAGCAGCCCGAGCGCGGTAGGAGTTCTTTCCTACGAGCAGTACTTC. Its translation is CASSPSAVGVLSYEQYF.

J is TRBJ2-1 and V is TRBV3-1 (or the pseudogene TRBV3-2); the D gene is possibly TRBD2 (5 bases). V was trimmed by 4 bases and J by 3 bases, leaving 7 bases between them. Germline-derived CDR1 and CDR2 are LGHDT and YNNKEL (reference sequence). CDR3 size: 13 residues. CDR3 loop: CASSPTSYNEQFF. For the CDR3, the DNA is TGTGCCAGCAGCCCCACTAGCTACAATGAGCAGTTCTTC.

The chain joins TRBV24-1 to TRBJ2-5; a weak D match, TRBD1 (6 bases). The V end was cut by 4 bases, the J end by 2 bases, with 13 bases between. The germline V gene has CDR1 KGHDR and CDR2 SFDVKD. The CDR3 has 15 residues. Here the CDR3 reads CATSEIGTKQETQYF. Here the CDR3 DNA reads TGTGCCACCAGTGAAATCGGGACAAAGCAAGAGACCCAGTACTTC.

V usage is TRBV28 and J usage is TRBJ2-2, with 8 bases fitting TRBD1. V lost 4 bases and J lost 5; bases outside the gene matches: 12. CDR1 MDHEN and CDR2 SYDVKM come from the germline V gene. The CDR3 extends over 17 amino acids. CDR3 bases: TGTGCCAGCAGTTACCGTGGCAGGGGGCTTTATACCGGGGAGCTGTTTTTT. This translates into CASSYRGRGLYTGELFF.

This chain connects TRBV7-9 to TRBJ2-6; the match to TRBD2 covers 8 bases. Trimming cost V 8 bases and J 1 base; bases outside gene matches: 13. This CDR3 region has 18 residues. Germline CDR1 and CDR2: SEHNR and FQNEAQ (reference sequence). CDR3 sequence (DNA): TGTGCCAGCCGCGGCTTAGGGACTAGGGAATCTGGGGCCAACGTCCTGACTTTC. Its translation: CASRGLGTRESGANVLTF.

This chain uses TRBV29-1 with TRBJ2-2; 8 bases align to TRBD1. Per germline, CDR1 SQVTM and CDR2 ANQGSEA. Trimming at V came to 6 bases and at J to 6 bases, leaving 3 bases not matched to a gene. This CDR3 comprises 12 residues. CDR3 nucleotide sequence: TGCAGCGTACGACAGGGGTCCGGGGAGCTGTTTTTT. It encodes CSVRQGSGELFF.

The chain uses TRBV6-1 and TRBJ1-2, with D maybe TRBD1 (6 bases). Looked up from germline, CDR1 is MNHNS and CDR2 is SASEGT. Trimming took 5 bases from V and 8 from J, leaving 15 bases between them. This CDR3 is 13 amino acids long. Here the CDR3 reads CASSQLDRGGYTF. The CDR3 nucleotides read TGTGCCAGCAGTCAATTGGACAGAGGAGGCTACACCTTC.

J is TRBJ1-1 and V is TRBV9, with D perhaps TRBD1 (5 bases). The CDR3 loop spans 14 amino acids. The V end lost 0 bases, the J end lost 1 base, and 7 bases lay between the germline ends. The germline CDR1 and CDR2 sequences are SGDLS and YYNGEE. The CDR3 sequence: CASSVGGQNTEAFF. The DNA for the CDR3 is TGTGCCAGCAGCGTAGGGGGCCAGAACACTGAAGCTTTCTTT.

The rearrangement links TRBV2 to TRBJ1-1; D uncertain. Germline V CDR1 and CDR2: SNHLY, FYNNEI. Deletions cut 8 bases from V and 7 bases from J, with 14 bases between. CDR3 length: 12 amino acids. The CDR3 protein is CASGGGLGEAFF. CDR3 in DNA: TGTGCCAGCGGAGGAGGCTTGGGTGAAGCTTTCTTT.

The chain links TRBV6-2 or TRBV6-3 to TRBJ2-4; perhaps TRBD2 as D (6 bases). The CDR3 is made up of 16 amino acids. Germline V gives CDR1 MNHEY, CDR2 SVGEGT. With 5 bases removed from V and 3 bases from J, the gap between germline ends came to 17 bases. CDR3 amino acids: CASSHRDLRGKNIQYF. The DNA of the CDR3 is TGTGCCAGCAGTCACCGGGACTTAAGGGGCAAAAACATTCAGTACTTC.

This clone has more than one count but fewer than ten. The chain uses TRBV19 and TRBJ2-1, with 8 bases that match TRBD1. CDR3 length equals 14 residues. Trimming removed 7 bases from V and 4 bases from J; junction bases left unmatched: 6. Looked up from germline, CDR1 is LNHDA and CDR2 is SQIVND (reference sequence). CDR3 sequence reads: CASTPGQEYNEQFF. In DNA, the CDR3 is TGTGCCAGTACCCCGGGACAGGAATACAATGAGCAGTTCTTC.

Notes on this clone: The sample carries other DNA sequences with the same CDR3. This chain joins TRBV2 and TRBJ1-2, with 8 bases identical to TRBD1. The CDR3 runs 12 residues. V lost 4 bases to trimming and J lost 5 bases; unmatched junction nucleotides: 0. Germline assignment: CDR1 SNHLY and CDR2 FYNNEI. DNA of the CDR3: TGTGCCAGCAGTGGACAGGGGTATGGCTACACCTTC. The encoded protein is CASSGQGYGYTF.

The V and J genes are TRBV5-4 and TRBJ2-4; 9 bases fit TRBD1. The V and J ends lost 3 bases and 5 bases, in that order; junction bases with no gene match: 3. The CDR3 totals 14 residues. Germline V gives CDR1 SGHNT, CDR2 YYREEE (reference sequence). This CDR3 is CASSSRTGENIQYF. DNA of the CDR3: TGTGCCAGCAGCTCAAGGACAGGGGAAAACATTCAGTACTTC.

The chain couples TRBV9 to TRBJ2-3; TRBD1 aligns across 7 bases. CDR1 is SGDLS and CDR2 is YYNGEE in the germline V gene. This CDR3 has 14 residues. The V segment lost 0 bases and the J segment 3 bases; nucleotides outside the gene matches: 1. CDR3 amino acids: CASSVDRGTDTQYF. In DNA, the CDR3 is TGTGCCAGCAGCGTAGACAGGGGTACAGATACGCAGTATTTT.

The rearrangement uses TRBV6-2 or TRBV6-3 and TRBJ1-1, with D tentatively TRBD1 (5 bases). CDR1 MNHEY and CDR2 SVGEGT come from the germline V gene. The CDR3 is made up of 15 amino acids. V lost 6 bases and J 1 base, leaving 15 bases between the germline ends. CDR3 protein: CASSQAGRGNTEAFF. The CDR3 coding sequence is TGTGCCAGCAGCCAGGCAGGTAGGGGGAACACTGAAGCTTTCTTT.

The chain links TRBV7-4 to TRBJ2-2; 8 nucleotides agree with TRBD1. The CDR3 sequence is 20 residues long. J was trimmed by 4 bases and V by 3 bases; bases with no gene match: 19. Germline values: CDR1 SGHVT, CDR2 SQSDAQ. The CDR3 region is CASSFLKHVGRDRSTGELFF. The CDR3 DNA reads as TGTGCCAGCAGCTTTTTAAAGCACGTGGGTAGGGACAGGTCCACCGGGGAGCTGTTTTTT. Looking up the rest from reference TRBV7-4 and TRBJ2-2 gives the full variable domain: GAGVSQSPRYKVAKRGRDVALRCDSISGHVTLYWYRQTLGQGSEVLTYSQSDAQRDKSGRPSGRFSAERPERSVSTLKIQRTEQGDSAVYLCASSFLKHVGRDRSTGELFFGEGSRLTVL.

The rearrangement joins TRBV6-5 to TRBJ2-3; 9 nucleotides match TRBD2. Germline CDR1 reads MNHEY; CDR2 reads SVGAGI. V lost 0 bases and J lost 2; bases outside the gene matches: 3. The CDR3 sequence is 16 residues long. This CDR3 reads CASSYSPSGTTDTQYF. The CDR3, as DNA: TGTGCCAGCAGTTACTCTCCTAGCGGGACCACAGATACGCAGTATTTT.

This chain links TRBV5-4 with TRBJ1-5, with D perhaps matching TRBD1 (6 bases). This CDR3 contains 17 residues. The germline V gene has CDR1 SGHNT and CDR2 YYREEE (reference sequence). With 0 bases removed from V and 2 bases from J, the gap between germline ends came to 15 bases. CDR3 sequence reads: CASSLGGGTERNQPQHF. The DNA of the CDR3 is TGTGCCAGCAGCTTGGGAGGGGGTACGGAACGCAATCAGCCCCAGCATTTT.

The genes are TRBV11-2 and TRBJ2-3; TRBD2 agrees at 7 bases. The V gene's germline CDR1 is SGHAT and CDR2 FQNNGV. J lost 6 bases, V lost 3 bases, and 6 bases had no gene match. This CDR3 has 14 amino acids. The CDR3 DNA sequence: TGTGCCAGCAGCTTCCGGACTAGTTTGGATACGCAGTATTTT. Residues: CASSFRTSLDTQYF.

The chain uses TRBV7-2 and TRBJ1-4, with D possibly matching TRBD1 (5 bases). Germline CDR1 is SGHTA and CDR2 is FQGNSA. The ends were cut back, 3 bases at V and 5 bases at J, with 7 bases in the middle. The CDR3 loop spans 13 amino acids. CDR3 protein: CASSFGGNEKLFF. CDR3 nucleotide sequence: TGTGCCAGCAGCTTTGGGGGGAATGAAAAACTGTTTTTT.